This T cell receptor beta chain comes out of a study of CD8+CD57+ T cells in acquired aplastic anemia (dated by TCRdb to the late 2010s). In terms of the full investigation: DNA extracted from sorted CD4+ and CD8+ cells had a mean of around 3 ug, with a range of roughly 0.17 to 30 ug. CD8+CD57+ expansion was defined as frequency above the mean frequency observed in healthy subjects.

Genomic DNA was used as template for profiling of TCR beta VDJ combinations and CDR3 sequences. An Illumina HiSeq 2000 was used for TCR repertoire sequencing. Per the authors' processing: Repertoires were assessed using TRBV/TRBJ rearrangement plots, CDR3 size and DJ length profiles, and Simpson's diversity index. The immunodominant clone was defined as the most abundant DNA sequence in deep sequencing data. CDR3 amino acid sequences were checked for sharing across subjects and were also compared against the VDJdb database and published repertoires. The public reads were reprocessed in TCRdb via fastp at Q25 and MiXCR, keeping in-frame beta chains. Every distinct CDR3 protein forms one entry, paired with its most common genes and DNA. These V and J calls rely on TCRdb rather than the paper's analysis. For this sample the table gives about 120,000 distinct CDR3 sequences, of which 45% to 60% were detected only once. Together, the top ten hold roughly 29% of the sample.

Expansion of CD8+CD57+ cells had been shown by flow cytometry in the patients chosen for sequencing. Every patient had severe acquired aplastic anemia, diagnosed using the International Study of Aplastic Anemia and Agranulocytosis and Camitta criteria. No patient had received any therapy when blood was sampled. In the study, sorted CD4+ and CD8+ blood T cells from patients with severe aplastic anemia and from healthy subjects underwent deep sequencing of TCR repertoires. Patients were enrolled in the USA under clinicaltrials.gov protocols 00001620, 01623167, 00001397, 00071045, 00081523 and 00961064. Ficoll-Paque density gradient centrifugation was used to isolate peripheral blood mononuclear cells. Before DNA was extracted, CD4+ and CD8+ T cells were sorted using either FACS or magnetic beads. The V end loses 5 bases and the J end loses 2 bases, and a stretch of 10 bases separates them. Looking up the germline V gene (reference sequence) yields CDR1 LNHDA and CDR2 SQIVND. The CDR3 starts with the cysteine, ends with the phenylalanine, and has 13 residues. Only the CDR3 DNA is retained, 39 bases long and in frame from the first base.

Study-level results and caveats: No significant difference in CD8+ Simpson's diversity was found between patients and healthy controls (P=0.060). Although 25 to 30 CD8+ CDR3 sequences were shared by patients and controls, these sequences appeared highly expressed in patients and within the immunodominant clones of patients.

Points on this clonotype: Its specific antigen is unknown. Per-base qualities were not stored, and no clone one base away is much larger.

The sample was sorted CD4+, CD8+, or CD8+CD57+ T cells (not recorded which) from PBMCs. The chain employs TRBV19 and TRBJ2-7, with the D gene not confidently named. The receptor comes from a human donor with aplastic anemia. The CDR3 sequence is CASSDPGPYEQYF. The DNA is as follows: TGTGCCAGTAGTGATCCGGGCCCCTACGAGCAGTACTTC.